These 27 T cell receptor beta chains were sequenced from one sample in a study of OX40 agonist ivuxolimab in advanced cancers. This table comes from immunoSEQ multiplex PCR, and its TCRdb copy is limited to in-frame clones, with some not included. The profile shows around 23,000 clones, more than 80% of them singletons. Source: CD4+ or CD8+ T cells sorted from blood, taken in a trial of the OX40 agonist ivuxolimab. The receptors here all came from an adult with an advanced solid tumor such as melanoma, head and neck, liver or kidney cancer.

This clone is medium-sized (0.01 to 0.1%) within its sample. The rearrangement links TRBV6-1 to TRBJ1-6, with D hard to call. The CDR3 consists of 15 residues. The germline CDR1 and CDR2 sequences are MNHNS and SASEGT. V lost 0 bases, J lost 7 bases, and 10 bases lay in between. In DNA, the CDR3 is TGTGCCAGCAGTGAAGCAGAGGGTGGGAATTCACCCCTCCACTTT. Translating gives CASSEAEGGNSPLHF.

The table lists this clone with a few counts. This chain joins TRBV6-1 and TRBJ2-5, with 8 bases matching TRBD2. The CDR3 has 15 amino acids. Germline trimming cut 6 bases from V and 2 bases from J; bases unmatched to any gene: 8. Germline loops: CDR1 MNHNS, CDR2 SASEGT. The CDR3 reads CASSTVGGGQETQYF. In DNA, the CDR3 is TGTGCCAGCAGCACGGTCGGGGGGGGGCAAGAGACCCAGTACTTC.

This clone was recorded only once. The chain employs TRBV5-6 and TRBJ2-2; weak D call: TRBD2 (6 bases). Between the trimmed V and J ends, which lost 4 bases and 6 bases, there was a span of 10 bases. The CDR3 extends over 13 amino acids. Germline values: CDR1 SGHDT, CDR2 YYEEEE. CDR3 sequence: CASSLGGAGELFF. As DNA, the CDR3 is TGTGCCAGCAGCCTCGGCGGGGCCGGGGAGCTGTTTTTT.

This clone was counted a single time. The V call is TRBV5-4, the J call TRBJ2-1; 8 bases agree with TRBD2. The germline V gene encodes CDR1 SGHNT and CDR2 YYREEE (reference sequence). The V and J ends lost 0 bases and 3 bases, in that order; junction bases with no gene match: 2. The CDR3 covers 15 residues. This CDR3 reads CASSLERGYYNEQFF. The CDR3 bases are TGTGCCAGCAGCTTGGAGCGGGGGTACTACAATGAGCAGTTCTTC.

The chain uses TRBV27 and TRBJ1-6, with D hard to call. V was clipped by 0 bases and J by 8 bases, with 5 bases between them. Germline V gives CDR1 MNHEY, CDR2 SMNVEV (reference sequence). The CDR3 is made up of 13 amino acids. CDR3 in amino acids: CASSLSMDSPLHF. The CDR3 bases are TGTGCCAGCAGTTTATCTATGGATTCACCCCTCCACTTT.

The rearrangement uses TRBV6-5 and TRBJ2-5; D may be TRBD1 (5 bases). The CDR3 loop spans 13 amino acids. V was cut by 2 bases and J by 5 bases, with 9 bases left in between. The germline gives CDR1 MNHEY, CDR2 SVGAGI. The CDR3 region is CASSYGYRETQYF. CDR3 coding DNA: TGTGCCAGCAGTTACGGATACAGGGAGACCCAGTACTTC.

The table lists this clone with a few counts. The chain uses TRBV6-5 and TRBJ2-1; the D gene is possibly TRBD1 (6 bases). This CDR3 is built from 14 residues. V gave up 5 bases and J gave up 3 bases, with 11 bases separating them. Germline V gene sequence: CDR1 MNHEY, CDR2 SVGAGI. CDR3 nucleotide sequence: TGTGCCAGCAGTCGGGACACCCTCTACAATGAGCAGTTCTTC. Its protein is CASSRDTLYNEQFF.

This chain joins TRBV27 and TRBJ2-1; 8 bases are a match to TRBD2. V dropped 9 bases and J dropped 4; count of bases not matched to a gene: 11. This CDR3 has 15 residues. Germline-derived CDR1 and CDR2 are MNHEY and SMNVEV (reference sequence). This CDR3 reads CASLIRGGLYNEQFF. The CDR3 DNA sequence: TGTGCCAGTTTAATACGGGGGGGCCTATACAATGAGCAGTTCTTC.

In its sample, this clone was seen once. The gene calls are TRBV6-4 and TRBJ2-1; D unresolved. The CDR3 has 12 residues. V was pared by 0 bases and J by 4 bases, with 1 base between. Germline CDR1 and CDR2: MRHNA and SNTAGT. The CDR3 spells CASSDSYNEQFF. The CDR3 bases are TGTGCCAGCAGTGACTCTTACAATGAGCAGTTCTTC.

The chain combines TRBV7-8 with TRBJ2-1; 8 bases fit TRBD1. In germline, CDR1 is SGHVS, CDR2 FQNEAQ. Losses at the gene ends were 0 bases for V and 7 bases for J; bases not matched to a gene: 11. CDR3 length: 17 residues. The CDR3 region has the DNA TGTGCCAGCAGCTTAGCAACAGGGGGAAGGGGATGGAATGAGCAGTTCTTC. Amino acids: CASSLATGGRGWNEQFF.

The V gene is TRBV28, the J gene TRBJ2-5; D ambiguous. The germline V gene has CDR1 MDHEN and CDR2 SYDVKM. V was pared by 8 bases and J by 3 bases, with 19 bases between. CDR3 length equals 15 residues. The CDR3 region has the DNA TGTGCCAGCCAGTTCCTATCACAGCGAGAAGAGACCCAGTACTTC. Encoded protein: CASQFLSQREETQYF.

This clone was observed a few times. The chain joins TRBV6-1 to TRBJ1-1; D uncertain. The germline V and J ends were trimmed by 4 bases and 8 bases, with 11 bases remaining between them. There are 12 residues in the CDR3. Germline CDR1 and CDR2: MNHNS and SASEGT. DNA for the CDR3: TGTGCCAGCAGTGCTTTGGGCAGGGAAGCTTTCTTT. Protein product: CASSALGREAFF.

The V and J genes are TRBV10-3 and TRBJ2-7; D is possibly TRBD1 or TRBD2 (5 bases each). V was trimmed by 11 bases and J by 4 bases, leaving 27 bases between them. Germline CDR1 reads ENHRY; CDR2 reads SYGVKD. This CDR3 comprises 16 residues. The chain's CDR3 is CAPSPKTGPSQYEQYF. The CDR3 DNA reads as TGTGCCCCATCTCCAAAGACGGGACCGTCGCAATACGAGCAGTACTTC.

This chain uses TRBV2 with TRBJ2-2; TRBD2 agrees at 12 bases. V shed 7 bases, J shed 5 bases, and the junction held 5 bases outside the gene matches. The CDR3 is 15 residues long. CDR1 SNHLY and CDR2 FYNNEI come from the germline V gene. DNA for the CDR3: TGTGCCAGCACTCTAGCGGGGGGGAGGACCGGGGAGCTGTTTTTT. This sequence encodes CASTLAGGRTGELFF.

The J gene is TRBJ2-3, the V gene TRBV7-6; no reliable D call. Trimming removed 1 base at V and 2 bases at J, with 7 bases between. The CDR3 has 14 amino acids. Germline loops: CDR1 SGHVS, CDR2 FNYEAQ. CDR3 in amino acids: CASSLGPITDTQYF. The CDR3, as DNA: TGTGCCAGCAGCTTAGGGCCGATCACAGATACGCAGTATTTT.

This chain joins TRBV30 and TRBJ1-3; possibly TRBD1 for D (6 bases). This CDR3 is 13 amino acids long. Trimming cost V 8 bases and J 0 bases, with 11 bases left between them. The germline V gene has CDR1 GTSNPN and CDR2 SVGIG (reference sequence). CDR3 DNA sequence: TGTGCCGGCGAGGGGGGCTCTGGAAACACCATATATTTT. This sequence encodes CAGEGGSGNTIYF.

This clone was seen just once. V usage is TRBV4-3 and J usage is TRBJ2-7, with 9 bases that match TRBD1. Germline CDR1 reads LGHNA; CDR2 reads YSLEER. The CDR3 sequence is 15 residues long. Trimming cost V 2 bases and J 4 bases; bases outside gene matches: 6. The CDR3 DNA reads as TGCGCCAGCAGCCAAACCCCGGGACAGGGTTACGAGCAGTACTTC. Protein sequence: CASSQTPGQGYEQYF.

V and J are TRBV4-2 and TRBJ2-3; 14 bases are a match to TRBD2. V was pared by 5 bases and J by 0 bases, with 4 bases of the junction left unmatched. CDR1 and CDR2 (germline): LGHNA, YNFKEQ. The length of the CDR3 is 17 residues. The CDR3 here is CASSGLAGGQSTDTQYF. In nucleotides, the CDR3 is TGTGCCAGCAGCGGACTAGCGGGGGGACAAAGCACAGATACGCAGTATTTT.

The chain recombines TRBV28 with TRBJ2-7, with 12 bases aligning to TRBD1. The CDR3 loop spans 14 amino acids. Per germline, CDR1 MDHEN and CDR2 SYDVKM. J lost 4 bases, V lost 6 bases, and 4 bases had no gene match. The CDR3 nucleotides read TGTGCCAGCAGATGGGACAGGGGGCTTTACGAGCAGTACTTC. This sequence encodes CASRWDRGLYEQYF.

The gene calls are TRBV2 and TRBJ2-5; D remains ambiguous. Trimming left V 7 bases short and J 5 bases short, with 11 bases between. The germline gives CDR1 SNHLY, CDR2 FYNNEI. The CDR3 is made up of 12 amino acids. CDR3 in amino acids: CASTPSRETQYF. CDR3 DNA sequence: TGTGCCAGCACCCCCAGTCGTGAGACCCAGTACTTC.

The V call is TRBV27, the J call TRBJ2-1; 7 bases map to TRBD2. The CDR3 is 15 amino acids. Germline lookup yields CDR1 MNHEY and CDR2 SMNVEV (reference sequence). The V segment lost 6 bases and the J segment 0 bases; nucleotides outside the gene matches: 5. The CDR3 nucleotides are TGTGCCAGCAGCCTAGCGGAGCGCTCCTACAATGAGCAGTTCTTC. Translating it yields CASSLAERSYNEQFF.

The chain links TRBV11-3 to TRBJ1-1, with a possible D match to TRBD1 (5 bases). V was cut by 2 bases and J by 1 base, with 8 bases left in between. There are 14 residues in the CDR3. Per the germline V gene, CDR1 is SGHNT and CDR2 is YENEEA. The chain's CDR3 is CASSLSGGNTEAFF. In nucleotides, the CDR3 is TGTGCCAGCAGCTTATCGGGGGGGAACACTGAAGCTTTCTTT.

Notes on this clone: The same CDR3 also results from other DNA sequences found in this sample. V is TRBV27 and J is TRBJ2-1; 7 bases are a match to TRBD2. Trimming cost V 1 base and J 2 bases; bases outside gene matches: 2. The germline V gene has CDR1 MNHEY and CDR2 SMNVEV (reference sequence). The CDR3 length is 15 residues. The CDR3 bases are TGTGCCAGCAGTTTATGGGAGGGCCCCTACAATGAGCAGTTCTTC. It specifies CASSLWEGPYNEQFF.

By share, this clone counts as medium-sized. The CDR3 is CASSQSAEGVPYEQYF. In DNA form, the CDR3 reads TGTGCCAGCAGCCAAAGTGCGGAGGGGGTTCCCTACGAGCAGTACTTC. The chain combines TRBV4-2 with TRBJ2-7; possibly TRBD1 or TRBD2 for D (6 bases each). V dropped 2 bases and J dropped 2 bases, with 16 bases sitting between them. There are 16 residues in the CDR3. Germline V lookup: CDR1 LGHNA, CDR2 YNFKEQ.

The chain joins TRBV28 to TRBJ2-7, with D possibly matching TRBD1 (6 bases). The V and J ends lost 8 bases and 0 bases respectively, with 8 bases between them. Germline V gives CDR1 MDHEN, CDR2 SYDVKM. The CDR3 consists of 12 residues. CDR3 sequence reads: CASGGTSYEQYF. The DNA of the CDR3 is TGTGCCAGCGGGGGCACCTCCTACGAGCAGTACTTC.

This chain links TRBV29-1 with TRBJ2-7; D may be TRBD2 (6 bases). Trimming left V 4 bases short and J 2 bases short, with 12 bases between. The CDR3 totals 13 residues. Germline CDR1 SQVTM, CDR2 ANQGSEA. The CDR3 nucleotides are TGCAGCGTTGTGTCTAGCGTCGCCTACGAGCAGTACTTC. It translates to CSVVSSVAYEQYF.

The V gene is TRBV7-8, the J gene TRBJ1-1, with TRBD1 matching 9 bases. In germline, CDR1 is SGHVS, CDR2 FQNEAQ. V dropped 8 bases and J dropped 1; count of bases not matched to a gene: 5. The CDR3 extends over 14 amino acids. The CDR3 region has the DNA TGTGCCAGCGAAGGACAGGGGCGGAACACTGAAGCTTTCTTT. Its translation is CASEGQGRNTEAFF.